A selection of T cell receptor beta chains follows, all from one sample in a study of STAT3 mutations in large granular lymphocyte leukemia. The table came from immunoSEQ multiplex PCR; TCRdb's copy has only in-frame clones and leaves some out. The sample includes some 25,000 clones, around 93% seen only once; the top ten take approximately 6%. The sequenced sample consisted of peripheral blood mononuclear cells. Receptor source: a man in his forties with T-cell large granular lymphocyte leukemia. Some clones in this sample may be carry-over from other donors' samples. Each CDR3 is given with its conserved first and last residue. The order of the fields is D gene, V gene, clone size, J gene, CDR3 DNA, CDR3 protein. D genes are given only for firm matches. Clone size is stated in some rows and not others, as once, few, many or a class when expanded.

-,TRBV18,once,TRBJ1-2,TGTGCCAGCTCACCACCTTTCACTTTTCGGTATGGCTACACCTTC,CASSPPFTFRYGYTF
-,TRBV19,-,TRBJ1-2,TGTGCCAGTAGTATAAGGGCAGGGTCTTACGGCTACACCTTC,CASSIRAGSYGYTF
TRBD2,TRBV9,-,TRBJ2-7,TGTGCCAGCAGCGCGACTAGCGGGAACTACGAGCAGTACTTC,CASSATSGNYEQYF
-,TRBV28,-,TRBJ1-2,TGTGCCAGCAGCTCTACCTCGGCGGCTGACTATGGCTACACCTTC,CASSSTSAADYGYTF
-,TRBV7-2,-,TRBJ1-1,TGTGCCAGCAGCTTACCATGGGGGAACACTGAAGCTTTCTTT,CASSLPWGNTEAFF
-,TRBV29-1,once,TRBJ1-2,TGCAGCGTCGCTAGACATAACTATGGCTACACCTTC,CSVARHNYGYTF
-,TRBV19,-,TRBJ2-2,TGTGCCAGTAGTCTAACGGCTATGAACACCGGGGAGCTGTTTTTT,CASSLTAMNTGELFF
TRBD1,TRBV6-5,-,TRBJ1-2,TGTGCCAGCAGTTACCGCGGACAGGTGGGGTATGGCTACACCTTC,CASSYRGQVGYGYTF
TRBD1,TRBV20-1,-,TRBJ1-1,TGCAGTGCCGCCCGGGACAGTGACACCTTGTTT,CSAARDSDTLF
TRBD1,TRBV30,-,TRBJ1-1,TGTGCCTGGAGTGCAGGGACAGGGAACACTGAAGCTTTCTTT,CAWSAGTGNTEAFF
-,TRBV4-3,-,TRBJ2-5,TGCGCCAGCAGCCAGTGGGGGAACCAAGAGACCCAGTACTTC,CASSQWGNQETQYF
TRBD1,TRBV27,-,TRBJ2-7,TGTGCCAGCATACCAGGGACAGAGACCTACGAGCAGTACTTC,CASIPGTETYEQYF
-,TRBV5-1,-,TRBJ2-5,TGCGCCAGCAGCTCCCGAGAGCAGGGCCCCCAAGAGACCCAGTACTTC,CASSSREQGPQETQYF
-,TRBV7-9,-,TRBJ1-3,TGTGCCAGCAGCTTGCAGGGAAGGAACACCATATATTTT,CASSLQGRNTIYF
TRBD1,TRBV5-5,-,TRBJ2-2,TGTGCCAGCAGCTTGGTGGGTAGGGGGCCTACCGGGGAGCTGTTTTTT,CASSLVGRGPTGELFF
TRBD1,TRBV5-1,-,TRBJ1-2,TGCGCCAGCAGCCTAGGACAGGGGGCCGGATATGGCTACACCTTC,CASSLGQGAGYGYTF
-,TRBV14,-,TRBJ2-1,TGTGCCAGCAGCTACAGGGTAGGCTACGGTGAGCAGTTCTTC,CASSYRVGYGEQFF
-,TRBV4-1,-,TRBJ2-6,TGCGCCAGCAGCCATTTGCCTCCCGCCAACGTCCTGACTTTC,CASSHLPPANVLTF
-,TRBV7-9,-,TRBJ2-2,TGTGCCAGCAGTCGGACGACACTCACCGGGGAGCTGTTTTTT,CASSRTTLTGELFF
TRBD1,TRBV25-1,-,TRBJ2-4,TGTGCCAGCGGACAGGGGGTAAACATTCAGTACTTC,CASGQGVNIQYF
-,TRBV5-1,-,TRBJ1-3,TGCGCCAGCAGCTTGGGCCCTTCGGGGGCCAGCTCTGGAAACACCATATATTTT,CASSLGPSGASSGNTIYF
TRBD1,TRBV29-1,-,TRBJ2-7,TGCAGCGCCTTCTTCGGGGACAGGGGAGCCTACGAGCAGTACTTC,CSAFFGDRGAYEQYF
TRBD2,TRBV7-9,-,TRBJ2-7,TGTGCCAGCAGCCCCCAGCGGGGCAACTCCTACGAGCAGTACTTC,CASSPQRGNSYEQYF
TRBD1,TRBV14,-,TRBJ1-1,TGTGCCAGCAGCGGACAGGGGGCGCTGAACACTGAAGCTTTCTTT,CASSGQGALNTEAFF
TRBD2,TRBV9,-,TRBJ2-1,TGTGCCAGCAGCGTAGAGGGCGGGGAGGGGACCAATGAGCAGTTCTTC,CASSVEGGEGTNEQFF
-,TRBV5-6,-,TRBJ2-3,TGTGCCAGCAGCTTGGGGCCAGCTTCCACAGATACGCAGTATTTT,CASSLGPASTDTQYF
-,TRBV5-6,-,TRBJ2-2,TGTGCCAGCAGCTTCGAGGGAGAGGAGCTGTTTTTT,CASSFEGEELFF
TRBD1,TRBV7-8,once,TRBJ1-2,TGTGCCAGCAGCCAAGGGACAGGGGGACAATATGGCTACACCTTC,CASSQGTGGQYGYTF
-,TRBV11-1,once,TRBJ2-7,TGTGCCAGCAGCTTACGTACAGGGCGATCACAGTACTTC,CASSLRTGRSQYF
TRBD1,TRBV27,-,TRBJ2-7,TGTGCCAGCAGTTTCTCCGGGACAGGGGCGCACGAGCAGTACTTC,CASSFSGTGAHEQYF
-,TRBV5-1,-,TRBJ2-3,TGCGCCAGCAGCTCCGCGGCCTCCGGAAATACGCAGTATTTT,CASSSAASGNTQYF
TRBD2,TRBV7-2,-,TRBJ2-5,TGTGCCAGCAGTACTAGCGGTCAAGAGACCCAGTACTTC,CASSTSGQETQYF
TRBD1,TRBV30,-,TRBJ2-7,TGTGCCTGGGGCAGCCGGGACAGGGAGTACTTC,CAWGSRDREYF
-,TRBV30,-,TRBJ1-1,TGTGCCTGGAGACTGTACACTGAAGCTTTCTTT,CAWRLYTEAFF
TRBD1,TRBV6-1,-,TRBJ1-4,TGTGCCAGCGGCCGGGACAGGAAGAATGAAAAACTGTTTTTT,CASGRDRKNEKLFF